Listed below are T cell receptor beta chains from one sample, sequenced in a study of blood T cell repertoires in COVID-19. TCRdb's table, derived via immunoSEQ multiplex PCR, lists solely in-frame clones and lacks some. Of 250,000 to 300,000 clones detected, about 83% appear once; the ten largest clones hold 5.7%. Sequencing was carried out using peripheral blood. These receptor sequences come from an elderly man with acute or convalescent COVID-19. Both conserved end residues are part of each CDR3. The order of the fields is J gene, D gene, V gene, clone size, CDR3 DNA, CDR3 protein. D genes are given only for firm matches. Only part of the rows carry a size: once, few, many, or a class if the clone is expanded.

J gene: TRBJ2-1; D gene: NA; V gene: TRBV7-2; clone size: NA; CDR3 DNA: TGTGCCAGCAGTTTAAGGAGGGATGAGCAGTTCTTC; CDR3 protein: CASSLRRDEQFF
J gene: TRBJ2-1; D gene: TRBD2; V gene: TRBV7-9; clone size: few; CDR3 DNA: TGTGCCAGCAGCTTTGGACTAGCGCTGAACAATGAGCAGTTCTTC; CDR3 protein: CASSFGLALNNEQFF
J gene: TRBJ2-5; D gene: NA; V gene: TRBV20-1; clone size: NA; CDR3 DNA: TGCAGTGCCAAGACTGAAGAGACCCAGTACTTC; CDR3 protein: CSAKTEETQYF
J gene: TRBJ2-5; D gene: NA; V gene: TRBV27; clone size: NA; CDR3 DNA: TGTGCCAGCAGTTCTCCGCCGGGAAGTCAGTACTTC; CDR3 protein: CASSSPPGSQYF
J gene: TRBJ1-5; D gene: NA; V gene: TRBV2; clone size: NA; CDR3 DNA: TGTGCCAGCAGAGCTGACAGGTATAGCAATCAGCCCCAGCATTTT; CDR3 protein: CASRADRYSNQPQHF
J gene: TRBJ1-5; D gene: NA; V gene: TRBV7-2; clone size: NA; CDR3 DNA: TGTGCCAGCAGCTTCGGGCGCAGGGGAGATCAGCCCCAGCATTTT; CDR3 protein: CASSFGRRGDQPQHF
J gene: TRBJ2-1; D gene: NA; V gene: TRBV5-1; clone size: NA; CDR3 DNA: TGCGCCAGCAGCTTGGCCAGGGCCTCCTACAATGAGCAGTTCTTC; CDR3 protein: CASSLARASYNEQFF
J gene: TRBJ1-4; D gene: NA; V gene: TRBV5-4; clone size: once; CDR3 DNA: TGTGCCAGCAGCTTGCGCGGTTTAAAAACTAATGAAAAACTGTTTTTT; CDR3 protein: CASSLRGLKTNEKLFF
J gene: TRBJ2-3; D gene: TRBD1; V gene: TRBV28; clone size: once; CDR3 DNA: TGTGCCAGCAGCGGGGACAGGGGGTCAGATACGCAGTATTTT; CDR3 protein: CASSGDRGSDTQYF
J gene: TRBJ2-2; D gene: TRBD1; V gene: TRBV3-1/TRBV3-2; clone size: NA; CDR3 DNA: TGTGCCAGCAGCCAACGCACAGGGGGCACCGGGGAGCTGTTTTTT; CDR3 protein: CASSQRTGGTGELFF
J gene: TRBJ2-5; D gene: TRBD2; V gene: TRBV9; clone size: NA; CDR3 DNA: TGTGCCAGCAGCGGCGCCCCGGGAGGCGAGAGGAAGACCCAGTACTTC; CDR3 protein: CASSGAPGGERKTQYF
J gene: TRBJ2-7; D gene: NA; V gene: TRBV3-1/TRBV3-2; clone size: NA; CDR3 DNA: TGTGCCAGCAGCAACTACGGCGGGACCTACGAGCAGTACTTC; CDR3 protein: CASSNYGGTYEQYF
J gene: TRBJ1-1; D gene: NA; V gene: TRBV4-1; clone size: once; CDR3 DNA: TGCGCCAGCAGCCAAGATCGGACAGAAAAGAACACTGAAGCTTTCTTT; CDR3 protein: CASSQDRTEKNTEAFF
J gene: TRBJ2-1; D gene: TRBD2; V gene: TRBV6-6; clone size: NA; CDR3 DNA: TGTGCCAGCAGCCGCCCGCCGGGGCTAGCGGGAGCTAACTCCTACAATGAGCAGTTCTTC; CDR3 protein: CASSRPPGLAGANSYNEQFF
J gene: TRBJ1-2; D gene: NA; V gene: TRBV6-5; clone size: NA; CDR3 DNA: TGTGCCAGCAGTTACCGGCAGGGATACTATGGCTACACCTTC; CDR3 protein: CASSYRQGYYGYTF